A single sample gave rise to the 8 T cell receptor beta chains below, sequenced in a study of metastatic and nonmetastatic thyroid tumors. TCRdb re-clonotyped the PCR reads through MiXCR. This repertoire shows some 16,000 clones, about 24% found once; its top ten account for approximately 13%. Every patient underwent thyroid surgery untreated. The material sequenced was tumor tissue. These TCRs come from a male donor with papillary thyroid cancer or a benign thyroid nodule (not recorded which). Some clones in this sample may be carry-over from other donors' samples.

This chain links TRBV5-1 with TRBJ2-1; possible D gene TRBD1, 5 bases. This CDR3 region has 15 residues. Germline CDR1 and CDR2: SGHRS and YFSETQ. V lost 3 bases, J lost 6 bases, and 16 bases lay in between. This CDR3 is CASSYLTQGGNEQFF. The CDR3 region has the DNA TGCGCCAGCAGCTACCTTACGCAGGGCGGCAATGAGCAGTTCTTC.

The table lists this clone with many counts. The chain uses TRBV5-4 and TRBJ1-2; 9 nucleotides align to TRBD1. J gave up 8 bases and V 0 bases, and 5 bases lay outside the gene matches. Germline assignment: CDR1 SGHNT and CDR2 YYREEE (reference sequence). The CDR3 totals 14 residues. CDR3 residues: CASSLVGQGRGYTF. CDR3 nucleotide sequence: TGTGCCAGCAGCTTGGTGGGACAGGGACGAGGCTACACCTTC.

The chain's CDR3 is CASSPGRWDEQFF. CDR3 coding DNA: TGTGCCAGCAGTCCCGGGAGGTGGGATGAGCAGTTCTTC. This chain uses TRBV6-2 or TRBV6-3 with TRBJ2-1; TRBD2 agrees at 7 bases. Germline V gene lookup returns CDR1 MNHEY and CDR2 SVGEGT. The CDR3 loop spans 13 amino acids. The V segment lost 5 bases and the J segment 8 bases; nucleotides outside the gene matches: 6.

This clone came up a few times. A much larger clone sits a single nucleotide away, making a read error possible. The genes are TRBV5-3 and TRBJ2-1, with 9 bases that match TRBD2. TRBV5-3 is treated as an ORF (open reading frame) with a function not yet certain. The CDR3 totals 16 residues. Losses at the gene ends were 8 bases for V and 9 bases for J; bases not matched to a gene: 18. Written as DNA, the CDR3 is TGTGCCAGTAAAAGAACACTAGCGGGCGAAAGCAGTGAGCAGTTCTTC. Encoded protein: CASKRTLAGESSEQFF.

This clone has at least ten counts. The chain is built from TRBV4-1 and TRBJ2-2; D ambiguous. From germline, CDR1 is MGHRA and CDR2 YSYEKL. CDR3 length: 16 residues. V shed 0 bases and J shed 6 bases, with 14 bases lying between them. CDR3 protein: CASSQERIRDSGELFF. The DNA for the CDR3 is TGCGCCAGCAGCCAAGAAAGGATCCGAGACTCCGGGGAGCTGTTTTTT.

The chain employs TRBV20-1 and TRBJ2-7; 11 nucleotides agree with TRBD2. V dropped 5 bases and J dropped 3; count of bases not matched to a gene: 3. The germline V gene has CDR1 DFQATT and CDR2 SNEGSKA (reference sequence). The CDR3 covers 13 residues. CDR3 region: CSASSGRSYEQYF. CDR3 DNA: TGCAGTGCTTCTAGCGGGAGGAGCTACGAGCAGTACTTC.

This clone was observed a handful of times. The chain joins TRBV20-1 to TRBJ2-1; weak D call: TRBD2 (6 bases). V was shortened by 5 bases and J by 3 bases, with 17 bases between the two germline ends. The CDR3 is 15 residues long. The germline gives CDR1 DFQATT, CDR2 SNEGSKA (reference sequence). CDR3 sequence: CSAGYRGGIYNEQFF. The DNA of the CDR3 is TGCAGTGCTGGATATAGGGGAGGAATCTACAATGAGCAGTTCTTC.

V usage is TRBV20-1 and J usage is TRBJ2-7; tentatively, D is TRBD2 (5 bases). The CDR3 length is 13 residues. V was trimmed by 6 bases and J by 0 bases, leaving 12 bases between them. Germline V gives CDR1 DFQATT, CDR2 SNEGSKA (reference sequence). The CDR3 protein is CSAPDGNSYEQYF. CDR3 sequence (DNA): TGCAGTGCCCCGGACGGGAACTCCTACGAGCAGTACTTC.